A single sample is the source of the 3 T cell receptor beta chains below, sequenced in a study of shared clonotypes between healthy human individuals. Repertoires were generated with immunoSEQ multiplex PCR, while TCRdb's copy carries only in-frame clones and drops some. The sample carries some 2.1 million clones, roughly 94% recorded once. Naive CD8 isolation took CD45RO-negative cells positively selected for CCR7 and excluded terminally differentiated effector memory CD45RA+ cells. Sequenced: naive CD8+ T cells sorted from blood. These receptors all come from a man between 18 and 35 years old in good health.

The V and J genes are TRBV6-6 and TRBJ2-7, with TRBD2 identical over 8 bases. Trimming cost V 1 base and J 5 bases; bases outside gene matches: 10. The CDR3 extends over 16 amino acids. Germline CDR1 is MNHNY and CDR2 is SVGAGI (reference sequence). CDR3 protein: CASSYWLAGIENEQYF. CDR3 nucleotides: TGTGCCAGCAGTTACTGGTTAGCGGGAATAGAAAACGAGCAGTACTTC.

This clone was seen only a few times. V is TRBV5-6 and J is TRBJ1-2; unclear D gene. Germline V gives CDR1 SGHDT, CDR2 YYEEEE. CDR3 size: 13 residues. V was trimmed by 4 bases and J by 0 bases, leaving 7 bases between them. This CDR3 reads CASSPTTNYGYTF. The CDR3 DNA reads as TGTGCCAGCAGCCCGACAACTAACTATGGCTACACCTTC.

V gene TRBV7-8 combines with J gene TRBJ1-2; 8 bases fit TRBD1. The CDR3 has 18 residues. Germline CDR1 reads SGHVS; CDR2 reads FQNEAQ. The junction had 22 bases not matched to a gene; V was cut back by 5 bases and J by 8 bases. In DNA form, the CDR3 reads TGTGCCAGCAGCCCTGGAGGAGGACAGGGAAGTGGTTTGGAAGGCTACACCTTC. Residues: CASSPGGGQGSGLEGYTF.